This T cell receptor (beta chain) is drawn from a study of T cell changes during pregnancy in multiple sclerosis. Repertoires were generated with immunoSEQ multiplex PCR, while TCRdb's copy carries only in-frame clones and drops some. The repertoire consists of fewer than 85,000 clones, with 80% to 95% occurring once and the leading ten covering around 1.6%. With 4 bases clipped from V and 5 bases from J, the junction kept 6 bases outside the gene matches. Germline CDR1 SGHRS, CDR2 YFSETQ. The CDR3 is made up of 14 amino acids. The chain joins TRBV5-1 to TRBJ2-3, with 8 bases fitting TRBD1. Here the sequenced sample was peripheral blood, taken in the first trimester of pregnancy. This sequence was found in a female donor in good health, enrolled as a control in a pregnancy study. The CDR3 bases are TGCGCCAGCAGCCCTCAGGGGGCCAAAGATACGCAGTATTTT. Translation gives CASSPQGAKDTQYF.